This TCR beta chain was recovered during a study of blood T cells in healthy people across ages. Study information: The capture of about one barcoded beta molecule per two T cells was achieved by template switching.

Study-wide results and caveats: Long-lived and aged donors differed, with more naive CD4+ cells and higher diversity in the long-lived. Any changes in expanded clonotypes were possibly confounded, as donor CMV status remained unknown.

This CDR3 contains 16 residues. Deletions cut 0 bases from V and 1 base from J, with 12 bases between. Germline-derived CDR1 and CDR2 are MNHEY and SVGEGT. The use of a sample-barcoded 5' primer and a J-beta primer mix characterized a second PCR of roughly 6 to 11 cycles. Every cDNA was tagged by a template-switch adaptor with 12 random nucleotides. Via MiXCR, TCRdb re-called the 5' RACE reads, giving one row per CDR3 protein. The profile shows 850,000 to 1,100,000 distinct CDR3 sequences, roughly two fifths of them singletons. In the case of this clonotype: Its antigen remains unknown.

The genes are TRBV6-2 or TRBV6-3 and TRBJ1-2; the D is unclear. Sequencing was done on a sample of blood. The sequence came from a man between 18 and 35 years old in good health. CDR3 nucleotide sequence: TGTGCCAGCAGTTACTCGGCGAGAGTGGATAACTATGGCTACACCTTC. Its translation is CASSYSARVDNYGYTF.